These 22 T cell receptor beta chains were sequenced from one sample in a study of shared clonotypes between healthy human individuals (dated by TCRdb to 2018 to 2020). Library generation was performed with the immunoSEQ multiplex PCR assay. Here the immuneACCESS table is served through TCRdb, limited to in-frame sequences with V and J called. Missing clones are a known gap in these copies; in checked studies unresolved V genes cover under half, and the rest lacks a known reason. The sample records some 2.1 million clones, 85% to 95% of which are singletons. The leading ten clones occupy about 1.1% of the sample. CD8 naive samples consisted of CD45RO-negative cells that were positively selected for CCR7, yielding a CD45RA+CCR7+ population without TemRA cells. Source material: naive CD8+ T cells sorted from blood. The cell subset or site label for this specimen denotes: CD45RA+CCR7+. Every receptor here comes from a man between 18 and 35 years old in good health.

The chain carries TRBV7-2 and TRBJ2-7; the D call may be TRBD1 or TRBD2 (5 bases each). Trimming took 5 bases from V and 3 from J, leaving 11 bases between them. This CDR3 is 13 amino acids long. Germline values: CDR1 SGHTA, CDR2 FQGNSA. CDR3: CASSEWGFYEQYF. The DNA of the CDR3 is TGTGCCAGCAGCGAGTGGGGGTTCTACGAGCAGTACTTC.

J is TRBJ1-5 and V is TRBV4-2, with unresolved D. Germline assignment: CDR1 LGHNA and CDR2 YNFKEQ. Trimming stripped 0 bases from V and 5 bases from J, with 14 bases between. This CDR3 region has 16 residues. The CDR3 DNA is TGTGCCAGCAGCCAAGATTATGGCACTTCCTATCAGCCCCAGCATTTT. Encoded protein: CASSQDYGTSYQPQHF.

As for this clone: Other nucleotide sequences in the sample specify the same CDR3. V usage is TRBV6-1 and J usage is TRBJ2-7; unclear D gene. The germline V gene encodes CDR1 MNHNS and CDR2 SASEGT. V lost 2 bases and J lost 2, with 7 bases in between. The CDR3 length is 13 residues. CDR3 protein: CASSERSPYEQYF. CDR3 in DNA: TGTGCCAGCAGTGAAAGGTCCCCCTACGAGCAGTACTTC.

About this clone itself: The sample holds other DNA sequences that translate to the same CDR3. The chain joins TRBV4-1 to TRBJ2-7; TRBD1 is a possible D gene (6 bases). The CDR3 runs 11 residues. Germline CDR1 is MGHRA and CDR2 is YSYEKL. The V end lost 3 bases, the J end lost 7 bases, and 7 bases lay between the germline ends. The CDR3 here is CASSQGAEQYF. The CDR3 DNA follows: TGCGCCAGCAGCCAGGGGGCGGAGCAGTACTTC.

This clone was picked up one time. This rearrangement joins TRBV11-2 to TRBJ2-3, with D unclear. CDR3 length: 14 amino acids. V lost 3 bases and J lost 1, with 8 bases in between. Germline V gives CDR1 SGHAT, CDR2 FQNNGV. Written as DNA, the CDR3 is TGTGCCAGCAGCTTTTGGGCAGGCACAGATACGCAGTATTTT. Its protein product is CASSFWAGTDTQYF.

CDR3 in DNA: TGTGCCAGCAGCGATGGGACAGGGCAGGCGTTGGAGCAGTACTTC. Its translation: CASSDGTGQALEQYF. The chain carries TRBV9 and TRBJ2-7; 9 bases agree with TRBD1. Germline V gene lookup returns CDR1 SGDLS and CDR2 YYNGEE. Trimming cost V 3 bases and J 7 bases; bases outside gene matches: 11. The CDR3 covers 15 residues.

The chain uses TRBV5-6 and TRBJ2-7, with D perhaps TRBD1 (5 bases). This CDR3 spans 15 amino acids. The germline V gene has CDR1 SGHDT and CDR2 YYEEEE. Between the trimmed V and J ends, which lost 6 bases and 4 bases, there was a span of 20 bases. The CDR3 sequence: CASTLLTGALYEQYF. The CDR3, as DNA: TGTGCCAGCACCCTCCTTACAGGAGCGCTATACGAGCAGTACTTC.

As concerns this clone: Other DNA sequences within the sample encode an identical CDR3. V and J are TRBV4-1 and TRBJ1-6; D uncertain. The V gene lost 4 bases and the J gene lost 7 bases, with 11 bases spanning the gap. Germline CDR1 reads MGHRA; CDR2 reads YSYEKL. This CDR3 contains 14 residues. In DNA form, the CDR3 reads TGCGCCAGCAGCCCCATCGGCGGCAATTCACCCCTCCACTTT. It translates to CASSPIGGNSPLHF.

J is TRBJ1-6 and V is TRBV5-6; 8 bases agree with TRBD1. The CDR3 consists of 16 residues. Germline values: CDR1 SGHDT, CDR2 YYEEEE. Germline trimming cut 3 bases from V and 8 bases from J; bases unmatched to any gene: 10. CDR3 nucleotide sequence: TGTGCCAGCAGCTCCGAACCAGGGACAGGAGATTCACCCCTCCACTTT. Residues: CASSSEPGTGDSPLHF.

This CDR3 is CASSPLGQGDEKLFF. The CDR3 nucleotides are TGTGCCAGCAGTCCCCTCGGACAGGGGGATGAAAAACTGTTTTTT. The gene calls are TRBV6-6 and TRBJ1-4, with TRBD1 matching 10 bases. This CDR3 has 15 amino acids. J was trimmed by 6 bases and V by 5 bases; bases with no gene match: 6. The germline CDR1 and CDR2 sequences are MNHNY and SVGAGI (reference sequence).

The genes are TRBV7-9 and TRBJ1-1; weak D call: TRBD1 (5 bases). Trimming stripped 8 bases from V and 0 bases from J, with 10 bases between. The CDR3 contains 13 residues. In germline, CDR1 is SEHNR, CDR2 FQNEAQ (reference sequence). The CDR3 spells CASSEGLNTEAFF. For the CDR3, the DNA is TGTGCCAGCTCTGAGGGACTGAACACTGAAGCTTTCTTT.

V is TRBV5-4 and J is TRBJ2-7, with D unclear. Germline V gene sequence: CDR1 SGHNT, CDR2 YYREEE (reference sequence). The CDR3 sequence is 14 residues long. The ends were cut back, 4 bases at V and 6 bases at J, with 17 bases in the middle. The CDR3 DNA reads TGTGCCAGCAGCGCATGGAGTGTCGGTCTCGAGCAGTACTTC. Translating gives CASSAWSVGLEQYF.

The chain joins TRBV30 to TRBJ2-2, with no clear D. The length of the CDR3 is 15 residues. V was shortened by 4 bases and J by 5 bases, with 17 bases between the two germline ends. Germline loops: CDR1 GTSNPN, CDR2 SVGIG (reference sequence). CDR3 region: CAWNGGRLGTGELFF. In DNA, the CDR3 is TGTGCCTGGAATGGTGGAAGATTGGGGACCGGGGAGCTGTTTTTT.

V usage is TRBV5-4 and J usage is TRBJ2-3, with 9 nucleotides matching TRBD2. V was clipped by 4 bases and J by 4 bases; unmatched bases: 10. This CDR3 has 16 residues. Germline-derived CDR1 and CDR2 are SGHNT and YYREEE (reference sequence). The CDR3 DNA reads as TGTGCCAGCAGCCTCGTAGCGGGAGCTATCGCAGATACGCAGTATTTT. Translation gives CASSLVAGAIADTQYF.

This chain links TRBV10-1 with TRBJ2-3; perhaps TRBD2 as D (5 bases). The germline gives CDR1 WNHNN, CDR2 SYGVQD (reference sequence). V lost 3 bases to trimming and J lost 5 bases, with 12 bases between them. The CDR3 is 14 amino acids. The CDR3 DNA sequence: TGCGCCAGCAGTGACAACGTGGCGGGAGATACGCAGTATTTT. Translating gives CASSDNVAGDTQYF.

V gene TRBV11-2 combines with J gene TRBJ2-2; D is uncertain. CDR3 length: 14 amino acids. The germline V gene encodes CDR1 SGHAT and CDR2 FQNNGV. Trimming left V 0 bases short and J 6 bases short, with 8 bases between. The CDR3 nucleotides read TGTGCCAGCAGCTTAGATCCCACAGCCGGGGAGCTGTTTTTT. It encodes CASSLDPTAGELFF.

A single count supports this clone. DNA for the CDR3: TGTGCCGCCCGAACGACAGGGCTCGGGGAGCTGTTTTTT. Translating gives CAARTTGLGELFF. V usage is TRBV28 and J usage is TRBJ2-2; 7 nucleotides agree with TRBD1. Germline CDR1 is MDHEN and CDR2 is SYDVKM. There are 13 residues in the CDR3. The J segment lost 7 bases and the V segment lost 11 bases, leaving 10 bases of the junction unmatched.

For the CDR3, the DNA is TGTGCCAGCACAGGACGGGAGAACACTGAAGCTTTCTTT. Translating gives CASTGRENTEAFF. The rearrangement links TRBV2 to TRBJ1-1; D unresolved. This CDR3 comprises 13 residues. V was clipped by 7 bases and J by 1 base, with 10 bases between them. In germline, CDR1 is SNHLY, CDR2 FYNNEI.

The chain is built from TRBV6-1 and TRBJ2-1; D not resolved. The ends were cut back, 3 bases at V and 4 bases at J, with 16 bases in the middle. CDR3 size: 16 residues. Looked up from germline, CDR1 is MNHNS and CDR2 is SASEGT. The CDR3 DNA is TGTGCCAGCAGTGATGAGCTGAGACGGATATACAATGAGCAGTTCTTC. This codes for CASSDELRRIYNEQFF.

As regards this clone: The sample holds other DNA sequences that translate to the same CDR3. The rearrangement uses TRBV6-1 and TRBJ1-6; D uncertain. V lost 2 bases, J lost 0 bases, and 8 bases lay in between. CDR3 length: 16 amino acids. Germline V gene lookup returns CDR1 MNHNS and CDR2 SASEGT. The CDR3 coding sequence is TGTGCCAGCAGTGAACTAGGTAGCTCCTATAATTCACCCCTCCACTTT. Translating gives CASSELGSSYNSPLHF.

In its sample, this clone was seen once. The CDR3 coding sequence is TGTGCCAGCAGCTTGGAGGGGGTACTCTCTGGAAACACCATATATTTT. This gives the protein CASSLEGVLSGNTIYF. This chain connects TRBV5-6 to TRBJ1-3; D may be TRBD1 (6 bases). Germline V CDR1 and CDR2: SGHDT, YYEEEE. The V end lost 0 bases, the J end lost 0 bases, and 10 bases lay between the germline ends. The CDR3 runs 16 residues.

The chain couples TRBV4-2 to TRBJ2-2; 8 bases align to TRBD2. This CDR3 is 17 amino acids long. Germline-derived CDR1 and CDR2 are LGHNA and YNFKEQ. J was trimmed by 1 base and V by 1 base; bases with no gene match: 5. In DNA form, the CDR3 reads TGTGCCAGCAGCCAAGTGTCTCTAGCGGGGAACACCGGGGAGCTGTTTTTT. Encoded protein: CASSQVSLAGNTGELFF.